This T cell receptor beta chain stems from a study of blood T cells in healthy people across ages. Germline V gives CDR1 SGHAT, CDR2 FQDESV (reference sequence). Trimming cost V 1 base and J 3 bases, with 10 bases left between them. This CDR3 is built from 14 residues. This clonotype was counted between two and nine times. A J-beta primer mix and a sample-barcoded 5' primer were used in a second PCR of roughly 7 to 12 cycles. TCRdb processed the 5' RACE reads anew with MiXCR; each CDR3 protein has one entry. The sample includes hundreds of thousands of distinct CDR3 sequences, 25% of them seen just once. These sequences were also reported in another study, on T cells of mothers and their children.

This chain uses TRBV11-1 with TRBJ2-7; possible D gene TRBD2, 5 bases. The sequence was obtained from a boy younger than 18 in good health. Sequencing was carried out using blood. The CDR3 DNA is TGTGCCAGCAGCTTAGGTTCGGGATTCTACGAGCAGTACTTC. Its protein product is CASSLGSGFYEQYF.